These 7 T cell receptor beta chains share one sample of origin, sequenced in a study of patients and donors after allogeneic stem cell transplantation. TCRdb redid the calling of the RT-PCR reads with MiXCR, one entry per CDR3 protein. This sample has approximately 200,000 distinct CDR3 sequences; around 40% occur once, and the top ten carry 11%. Sequenced material: blood, either unsorted or a sorted T cell fraction (not recorded which). These receptors were obtained from a human donor who was either an allogeneic HSCT recipient or a stem cell or donor lymphocyte infusion donor (not recorded which). It is not recorded whose cells these are; they may come from a transplant donor.

J is TRBJ2-7 and V is TRBV7-9; possibly TRBD1 or TRBD2 for D (5 bases each). The CDR3 spans 14 residues. Germline assignment: CDR1 SEHNR and CDR2 FQNEAQ (reference sequence). Trimming cost V 5 bases and J 1 base, with 12 bases left between them. The CDR3 is CASSPWDRSYEQYF. The DNA of the CDR3 is TGTGCCAGCAGCCCTTGGGACCGTTCCTACGAGCAGTACTTC.

This clonotype occurred a few times. The chain couples TRBV12-3 or TRBV12-4 to TRBJ1-4; 9 nucleotides align to TRBD1. With 3 bases clipped from V and 7 bases from J, the junction kept 6 bases outside the gene matches. The CDR3 has 15 amino acids. The CDR3 nucleotides are TGTGCCAGCAGTTTCGCGGGACAGGGCGGTGAAAAACTGTTTTTT. Translating gives CASSFAGQGGEKLFF.

This clonotype has only a few counts. In DNA, the CDR3 is TGCGCCAGCAGCGATCAGGGGGACACTGAAGCTTTCTTT. Translated, it gives CASSDQGDTEAFF. The rearrangement joins TRBV5-1 to TRBJ1-1; 7 nucleotides align to TRBD1. J was trimmed by 3 bases and V by 4 bases; bases with no gene match: 3. The CDR3 loop spans 13 amino acids. From germline, CDR1 is SGHRS and CDR2 YFSETQ.

V and J are TRBV25-1 and TRBJ2-7; the match to TRBD1 covers 9 bases. The CDR3 length is 15 residues. Germline lookup yields CDR1 MGHDK and CDR2 SYGVNS. Trimming removed 4 bases from V and 0 bases from J; junction bases left unmatched: 4. The CDR3 protein is CASSARDRDSYEQYF. The CDR3 DNA follows: TGTGCCAGCAGTGCCCGGGACAGGGACTCCTACGAGCAGTACTTC.

There are a few counts of this clonotype. The gene calls are TRBV29-1 and TRBJ1-6; 9 nucleotides agree with TRBD1. J lost 1 base, V lost 5 bases, and 3 bases had no gene match. This CDR3 is 15 amino acids long. Germline CDR1 is SQVTM and CDR2 is ANQGSEA. Here the CDR3 reads CSVRQGESYNSPLHF. The CDR3 coding sequence is TGCAGCGTTAGACAGGGGGAATCCTATAATTCACCCCTCCACTTT.

The chain is built from TRBV10-3 and TRBJ2-2; D gene unclear. CDR1 is ENHRY, CDR2 SYGVKD, per germline. The CDR3 sequence is 15 residues long. The germline V and J ends were trimmed by 2 bases and 0 bases, with 7 bases remaining between them. The CDR3 is CAISEAYSNTGELFF. The CDR3 DNA is TGTGCCATCAGTGAGGCATATTCGAACACCGGGGAGCTGTTTTTT.

This clonotype has more than one count but fewer than ten. This chain joins TRBV12-3 or TRBV12-4 and TRBJ1-1; D gene uncertain. The CDR3 covers 13 residues. Trimming pared 5 bases from V and 6 bases from J, leaving 13 bases between. The CDR3 loop is CASSLGPYAEAFF. In nucleotides, the CDR3 is TGTGCCAGCAGTCTTGGACCGTACGCTGAAGCTTTCTTT.